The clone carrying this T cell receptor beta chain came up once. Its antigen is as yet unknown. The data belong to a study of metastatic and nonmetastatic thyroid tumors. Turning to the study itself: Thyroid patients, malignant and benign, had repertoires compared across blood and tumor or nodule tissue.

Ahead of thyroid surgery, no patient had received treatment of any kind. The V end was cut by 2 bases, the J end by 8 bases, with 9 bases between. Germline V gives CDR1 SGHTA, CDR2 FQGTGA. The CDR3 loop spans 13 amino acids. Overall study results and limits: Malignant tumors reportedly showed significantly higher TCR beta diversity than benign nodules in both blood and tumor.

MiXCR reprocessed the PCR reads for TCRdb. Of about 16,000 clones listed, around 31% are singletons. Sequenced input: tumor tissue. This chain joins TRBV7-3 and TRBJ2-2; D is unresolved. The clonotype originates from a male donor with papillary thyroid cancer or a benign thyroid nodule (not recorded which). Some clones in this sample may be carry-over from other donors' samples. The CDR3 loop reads CASSLFYQGELFF. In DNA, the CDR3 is TGTGCCAGCAGCTTATTTTACCAAGGGGAGCTGTTTTTT.